This TCR beta chain was recovered during a study of blood T cell repertoires in COVID-19. Study summary: COVID-19 samples collected from the United States, Italy and Spain covered acute and convalescent phases.

The Seattle site enrolled patients during active infection and followed them longitudinally. The V gene lost 4 bases and the J gene lost 0 bases, with 10 bases spanning the gap. The CDR3 runs 15 residues. Germline V gene sequence: CDR1 SGHTA, CDR2 FQGNSA. As handled by the study authors: Cell counts per sample came from amplifying reference gene primers. Libraries were prepared by immunoSEQ multiplex PCR; TCRdb keeps only in-frame clonotypes and omits some of them. Clonal size and the V and J genes are those of that table, whereas D and trimming came from the DNA. The repertoire holds 55,000 to 65,000 clones, with approximately 80% as singletons.

The rearrangement uses TRBV7-2 and TRBJ2-1; D call uncertain. The source of this sequence is a man aged 30 to 39 with COVID-19, enrolled during active disease. The sample taken for sequencing was peripheral blood. The chain's CDR3 is CASSSQSGSYNEQFF. As DNA, the CDR3 is TGTGCCAGCAGCTCACAGTCCGGCTCCTACAATGAGCAGTTCTTC.